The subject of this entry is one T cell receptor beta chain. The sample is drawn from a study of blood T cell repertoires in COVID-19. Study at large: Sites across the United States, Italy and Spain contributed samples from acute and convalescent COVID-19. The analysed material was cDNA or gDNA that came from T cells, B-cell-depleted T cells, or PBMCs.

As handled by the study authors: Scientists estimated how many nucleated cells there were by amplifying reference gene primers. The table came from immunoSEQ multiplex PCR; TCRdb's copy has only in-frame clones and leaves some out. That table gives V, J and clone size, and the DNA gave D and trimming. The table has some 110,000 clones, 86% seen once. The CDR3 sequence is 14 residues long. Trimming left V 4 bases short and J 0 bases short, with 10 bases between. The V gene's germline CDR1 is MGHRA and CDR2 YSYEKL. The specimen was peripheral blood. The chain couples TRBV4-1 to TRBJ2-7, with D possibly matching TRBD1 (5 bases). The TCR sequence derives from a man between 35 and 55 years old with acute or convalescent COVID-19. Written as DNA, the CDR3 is TGCGCCAGCAGCCCCGACAGTCTCTCCTACGAGCAGTACTTC. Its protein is CASSPDSLSYEQYF.